This section outlines one T cell receptor beta chain sequence together with its context. There are 15 residues in the CDR3. Trimming removed 4 bases at V and 7 bases at J, with 14 bases between. Germline V lookup: CDR1 WNHNN, CDR2 SYGVQD (reference sequence). This sample was included in a study of blood T cell repertoires in COVID-19. At the level of the study: COVID-19 samples from acute and convalescent phases originated in the United States, Italy and Spain. Sample material is recorded as cDNA or gDNA derived from T cells, B-cell-depleted T cells, or PBMCs.

The repertoire was sequenced with immunoSEQ multiplex PCR; TCRdb's copy has only in-frame clones and lacks some. The repertoire has under 200,000 clones, roughly nine tenths of them found once; the top ten carry around 0.99%. Input material: peripheral blood. This TCR came from a man younger than 35 with acute or convalescent COVID-19. The V and J genes are TRBV10-1 and TRBJ1-6; tentatively, D is TRBD1 (5 bases). CDR3 nucleotide sequence: TGCGCCAGCAGTGCCTTCGCGGGGGGGAATTCACCCCTCCACTTT. Its protein product is CASSAFAGGNSPLHF.